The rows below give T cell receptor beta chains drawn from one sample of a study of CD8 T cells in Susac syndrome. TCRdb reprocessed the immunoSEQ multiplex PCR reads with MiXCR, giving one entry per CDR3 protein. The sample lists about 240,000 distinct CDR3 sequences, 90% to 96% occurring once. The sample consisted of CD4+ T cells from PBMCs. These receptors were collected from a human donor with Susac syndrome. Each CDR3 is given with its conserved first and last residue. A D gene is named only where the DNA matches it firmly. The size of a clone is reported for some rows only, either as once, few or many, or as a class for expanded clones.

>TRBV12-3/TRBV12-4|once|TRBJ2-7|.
TGTGCCAGCAGAAAGGCCCAGAGTTACGAGCAGTACTTC
CASRKAQSYEQYF
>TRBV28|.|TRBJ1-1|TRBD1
TGTGCCAGCAGTTTCATGCGGGACAGGCAGGTGAACACTGAAGCTTTCTTT
CASSFMRDRQVNTEAFF
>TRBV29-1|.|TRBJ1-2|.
TGCAGCGTTAGTGGACAGAACTATGGCTACACCTTC
CSVSGQNYGYTF
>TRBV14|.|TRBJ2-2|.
TGTGCCAGCAGCCAAGGTCTAGCTTCGAACACCGGGGAGCTGTTTTTT
CASSQGLASNTGELFF
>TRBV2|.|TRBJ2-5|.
TGTGCCAGCAGTGAAATAGGGAGAGAGACCCAGTACTTC
CASSEIGRETQYF
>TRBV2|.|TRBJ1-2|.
TGTGCCAGCACATGGGACGACCCCCGCGGAGGCTATGGCTACACCTTC
CASTWDDPRGGYGYTF
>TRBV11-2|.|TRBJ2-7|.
TGTGCCAGCAGCTTAGATTTACGAGGGGAGCAGTACTTC
CASSLDLRGEQYF
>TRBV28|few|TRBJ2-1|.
TGTGCCAGCAGTCAAGGCGTTTCCAGCTACAATGAGCAGTTCTTC
CASSQGVSSYNEQFF
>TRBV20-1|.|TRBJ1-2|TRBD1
TGCAGTGCTAGAGGGACAGGGTCCTATGGCTACACCTTC
CSARGTGSYGYTF
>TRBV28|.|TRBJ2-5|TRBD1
TGTGCCAGCAGAGACCCGGGACAGGAAAGATCCCAGTACTTC
CASRDPGQERSQYF
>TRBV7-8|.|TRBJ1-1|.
TGTGCCAGCAGCATAAGGGGTCGGAACACTGAAGCTTTCTTT
CASSIRGRNTEAFF
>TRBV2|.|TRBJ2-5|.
TGTGCCAGCAGCGAACGGGGGCTCGAGACCCAGTACTTC
CASSERGLETQYF
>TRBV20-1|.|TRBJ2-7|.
TGCAGTGCTAGCGGGAGAACCGGTTACGAGCAGTACTTC
CSASGRTGYEQYF
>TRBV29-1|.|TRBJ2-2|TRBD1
TGCAGCTCATCCGACAGGGGCAACACCGGGGAGCTGTTTTTT
CSSSDRGNTGELFF
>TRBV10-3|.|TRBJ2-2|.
TGTGCCATCAGTGATCGAGACGGAATCGCGAACACCGGGGAGCTGTTTTTT
CAISDRDGIANTGELFF
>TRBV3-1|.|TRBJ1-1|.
TGTGCCAGCAGCCAAAAAGACAGGAAGGGCTCTGAAGCTTTCTTT
CASSQKDRKGSEAFF
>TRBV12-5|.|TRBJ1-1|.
TGTGCTAGTGGTCCCCTCTACAAGAACACTGAAGCTTTCTTT
CASGPLYKNTEAFF
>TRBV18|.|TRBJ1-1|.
TGTGCCAGCTCACCGACAGAACGGAACACTGAAGCTTTCTTT
CASSPTERNTEAFF
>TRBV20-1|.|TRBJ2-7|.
TGCAGTGCTGGGGCATCGGGCACCGAGCAGTACTTC
CSAGASGTEQYF
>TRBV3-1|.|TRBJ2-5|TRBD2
TGTGCCAGCAGCCAGTTCCTAGCGGACGGGGGGACCCAGTACTTC
CASSQFLADGGTQYF
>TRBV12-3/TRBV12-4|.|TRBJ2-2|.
TGTGCCAGCAGTCAAGTTACCGGGGAGCTGTTTTTT
CASSQVTGELFF
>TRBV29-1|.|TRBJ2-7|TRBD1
TGCAGCGTTACCGGGACAGGGTCTCTCTACGAGCAGTACTTC
CSVTGTGSLYEQYF
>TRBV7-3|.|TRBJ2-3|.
TGTGCCAGCAGCCCAACTGGAGGGCCTAGAGATACGCAGTATTTT
CASSPTGGPRDTQYF
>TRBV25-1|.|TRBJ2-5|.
TGTGCCAGCACCCCCCGGGATGAGGGCCAGACCCAGTACTTC
CASTPRDEGQTQYF
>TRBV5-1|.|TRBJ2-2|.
TGCGCCAGCAGCCTCGGGAGTAGAAACACCGGGGAGCTGTTTTTT
CASSLGSRNTGELFF
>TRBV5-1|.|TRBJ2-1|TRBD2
TGCGCCAGCAGCTTGGCCGAGGCAGGGAGGGGTGAGCAGTTCTTC
CASSLAEAGRGEQFF
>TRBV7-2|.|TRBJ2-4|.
TGTGCCAGCAGCTTTAGGTCTGGCGAAAACATTCAGTACTTC
CASSFRSGENIQYF
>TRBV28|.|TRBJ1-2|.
TGTGCCAGCAGAATACAGGACTATGGCTACACCTTC
CASRIQDYGYTF
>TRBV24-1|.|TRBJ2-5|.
TGTGCCACCAGTGATAGGGGTCACCAAGAGACCCAGTACTTC
CATSDRGHQETQYF
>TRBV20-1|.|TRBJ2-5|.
TGCAGTGCTAGAAATAGCATGTGGGAGACCCAGTACTTC
CSARNSMWETQYF
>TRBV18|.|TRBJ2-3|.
TGTGCCAGCTCACCACGATCCGTAGATACGCAGTATTTT
CASSPRSVDTQYF
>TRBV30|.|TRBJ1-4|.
TGTGCCTGGAGTGTTCCAGGGATTGGAAAACTGTTTTTT
CAWSVPGIGKLFF
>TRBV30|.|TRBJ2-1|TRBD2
TGTGCCTGGAGTAGGCTTCTAGCGGGAGGTTTAAATGAGCAGTTCTTC
CAWSRLLAGGLNEQFF
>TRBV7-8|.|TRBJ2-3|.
TGTGCCAGCAGCTCAACTGGTACGCAGTATTTT
CASSSTGTQYF
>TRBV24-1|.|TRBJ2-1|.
TGTGCCACCAGTGATACAGGGCCCTCCTACAATGAGCAGTTCTTC
CATSDTGPSYNEQFF